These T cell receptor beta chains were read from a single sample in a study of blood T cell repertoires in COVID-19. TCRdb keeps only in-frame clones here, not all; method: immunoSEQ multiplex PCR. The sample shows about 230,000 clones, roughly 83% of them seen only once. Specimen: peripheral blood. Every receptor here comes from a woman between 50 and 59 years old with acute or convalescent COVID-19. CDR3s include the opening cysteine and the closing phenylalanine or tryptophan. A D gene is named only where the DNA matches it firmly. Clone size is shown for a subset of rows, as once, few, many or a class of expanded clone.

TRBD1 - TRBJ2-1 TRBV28 CASSGDRSSYNEQFF TGTGCCAGCAGTGGGGACAGGAGCTCCTACAATGAGCAGTTCTTC
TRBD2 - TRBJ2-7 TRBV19 CASSASVLTSGGASIYEQYF TGTGCCAGTAGTGCCTCCGTTCTAACTAGCGGGGGGGCCTCCATTTACGAGCAGTACTTC
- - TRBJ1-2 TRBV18 CASSPGRRNYGYTF TGTGCCAGCTCACCAGGGAGGCGAAACTATGGCTACACCTTC
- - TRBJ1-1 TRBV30 CAWRLRGGTEAFF TGTGCCTGGAGACTCCGGGGAGGCACTGAAGCTTTCTTT
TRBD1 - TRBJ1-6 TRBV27 CASSTGQGANSPLHF TGTGCCAGCAGTACCGGACAGGGGGCTAATTCACCCCTCCACTTT
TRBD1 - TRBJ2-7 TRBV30 CAWSVFHPGTGYYEQYF TGTGCCTGGAGTGTATTTCATCCCGGGACAGGGTACTACGAGCAGTACTTC
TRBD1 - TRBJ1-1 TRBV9 CASSVGRGRAFF TGTGCCAGCAGCGTAGGCAGGGGGCGAGCTTTCTTT
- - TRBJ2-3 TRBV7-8 CASSSQLDWTTDTQYF TGTGCCAGCAGCTCCCAACTAGATTGGACGACAGATACGCAGTATTTT
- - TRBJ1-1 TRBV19 CASTPGQLNTEAFF TGTGCCAGTACCCCAGGACAGCTAAACACTGAAGCTTTCTTT
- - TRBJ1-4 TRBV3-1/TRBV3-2 CASSPRGSTNEKLFF TGTGCCAGCAGTCCTCGGGGATCAACTAATGAAAAACTGTTTTTT
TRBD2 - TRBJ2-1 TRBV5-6 CASSPVGKAGVSYNEQFF TGTGCCAGCAGCCCCGTGGGAAAAGCGGGAGTTTCCTACAATGAGCAGTTCTTC
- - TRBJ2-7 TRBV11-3 CASSGGGYEQYF TGTGCCAGCAGCGGAGGAGGGTACGAGCAGTACTTC
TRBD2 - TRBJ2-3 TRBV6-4 CASSSVAGGPADTQYF TGTGCCAGCAGTTCTGTAGCGGGAGGGCCCGCAGATACGCAGTATTTT
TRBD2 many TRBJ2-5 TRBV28 CASSLLFGGGEETQYF TGTGCCAGCAGTTTATTATTTGGGGGAGGGGAGGAGACCCAGTACTTC
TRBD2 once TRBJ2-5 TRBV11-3 CASSLGLAGSQETQYF TGTGCCAGCAGTTTAGGACTAGCGGGGAGCCAAGAGACCCAGTACTTC
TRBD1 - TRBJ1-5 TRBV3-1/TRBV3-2 CASSHTIPGTGGIQPQHF TGTGCCAGCAGCCACACAATTCCCGGGACAGGGGGCATTCAGCCCCAGCATTTT
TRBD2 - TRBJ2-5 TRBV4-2 CASSQFSGRGEETQYF TGTGCCAGCAGCCAATTTAGCGGGAGAGGGGAAGAGACCCAGTACTTC
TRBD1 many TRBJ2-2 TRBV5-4 CASSLAETGGHGELFF TGTGCCAGCAGCTTAGCGGAGACAGGGGGTCACGGGGAGCTGTTTTTT
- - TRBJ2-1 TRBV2 CASSDPGLSQFF TGTGCCAGCAGTGATCCCGGACTATCCCAGTTCTTC
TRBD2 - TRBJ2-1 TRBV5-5 CASSLGLAGLYEQFF TGTGCCAGCAGCCTGGGACTAGCGGGGCTCTATGAGCAGTTCTTC
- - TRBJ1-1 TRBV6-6 CASSPGTSQAFF TGTGCCAGCAGCCCAGGTACTTCTCAAGCTTTCTTT
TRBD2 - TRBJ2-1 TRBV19 CASSTPGLAGLSNEQFF TGTGCCAGTAGTACCCCGGGACTAGCGGGATTAAGCAATGAGCAGTTCTTC
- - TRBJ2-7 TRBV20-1 CSAWGLHEQYF TGCAGTGCTTGGGGACTCCACGAGCAGTACTTC
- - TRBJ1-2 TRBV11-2 CASSLTGFGYTF TGTGCCAGCAGCTTGACAGGATTTGGCTACACCTTC
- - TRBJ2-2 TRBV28 CASNLLGGGRSGELFF TGTGCCAGCAACCTCCTTGGGGGGGGCCGGTCCGGGGAGCTGTTTTTT
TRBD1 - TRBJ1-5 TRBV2 CASSTGDRGQPQHF TGTGCCAGCAGTACCGGGGACAGAGGCCAGCCCCAGCATTTT
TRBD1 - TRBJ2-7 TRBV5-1 CASSLAGTGVPEQYF TGCGCCAGCAGCTTGGCCGGGACAGGGGTACCCGAGCAGTACTTC
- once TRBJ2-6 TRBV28 CASSGGASGANVLTF TGTGCCAGCAGCGGAGGGGCCTCTGGGGCCAACGTCCTGACTTTC
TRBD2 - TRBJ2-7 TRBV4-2 CASSLEVAGRNEQYF TGTGCCAGCAGCCTAGAAGTAGCGGGGCGCAACGAGCAGTACTTC
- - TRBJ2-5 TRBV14 CASSQVKETQYF TGTGCCAGCAGCCAAGTTAAAGAGACCCAGTACTTC
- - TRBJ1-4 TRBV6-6 CASSYSRQEGEKLFF TGTGCCAGCAGTTACTCTCGGCAGGAGGGGGAAAAACTGTTTTTT